The clone carrying this T cell receptor beta chain was observed a few times. This entry belongs to a study of blood T cell repertoires in COVID-19. Across the whole study: T cells, B-cell-depleted T cells, or PBMCs supplied cDNA or gDNA.

The assay was immunoSEQ multiplex PCR, and TCRdb's table has in-frame clones only and misses some. The table lists 220,000 or so clones, roughly 84% of them singletons. The germline gives CDR1 LNHDA, CDR2 SQIVND (reference sequence). The CDR3 is 14 amino acids. Trimming cost V 5 bases and J 5 bases; bases outside gene matches: 8. Input material: peripheral blood. This TCR derives from an elderly woman with acute or convalescent COVID-19. The rearrangement uses TRBV19 and TRBJ1-2; 7 nucleotides agree with TRBD1. CDR3 protein: CASSPGQVRYGYTF. CDR3 nucleotide sequence: TGTGCCAGTAGTCCCGGACAGGTTCGGTATGGCTACACCTTC.